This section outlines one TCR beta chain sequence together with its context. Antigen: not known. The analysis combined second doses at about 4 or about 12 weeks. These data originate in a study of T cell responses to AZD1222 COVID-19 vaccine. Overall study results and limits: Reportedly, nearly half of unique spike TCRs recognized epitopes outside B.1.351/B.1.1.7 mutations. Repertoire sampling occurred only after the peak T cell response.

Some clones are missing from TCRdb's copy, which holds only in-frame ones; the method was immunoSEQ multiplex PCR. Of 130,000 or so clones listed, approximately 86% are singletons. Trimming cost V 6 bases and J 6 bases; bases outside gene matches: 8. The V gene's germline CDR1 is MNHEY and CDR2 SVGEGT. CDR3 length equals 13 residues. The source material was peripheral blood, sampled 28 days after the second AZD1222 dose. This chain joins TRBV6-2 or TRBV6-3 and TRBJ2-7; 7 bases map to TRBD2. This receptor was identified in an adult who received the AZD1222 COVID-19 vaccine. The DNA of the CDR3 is TGTGCCAGCAGCTGGGGAGGGTCTAGCGAGCAGTACTTC. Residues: CASSWGGSSEQYF.